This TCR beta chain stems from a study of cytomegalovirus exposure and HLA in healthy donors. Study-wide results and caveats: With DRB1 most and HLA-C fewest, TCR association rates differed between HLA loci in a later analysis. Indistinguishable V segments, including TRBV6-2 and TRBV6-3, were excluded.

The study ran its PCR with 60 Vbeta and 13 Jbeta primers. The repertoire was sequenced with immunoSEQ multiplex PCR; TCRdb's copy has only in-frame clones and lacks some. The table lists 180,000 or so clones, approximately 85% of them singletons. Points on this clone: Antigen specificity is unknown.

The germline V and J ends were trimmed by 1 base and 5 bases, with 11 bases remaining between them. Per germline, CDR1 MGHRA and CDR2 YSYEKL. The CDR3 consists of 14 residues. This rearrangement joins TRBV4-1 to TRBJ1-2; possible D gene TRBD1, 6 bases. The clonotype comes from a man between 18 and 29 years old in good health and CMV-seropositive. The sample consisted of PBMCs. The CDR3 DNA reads TGCGCCAGCAGCCAAGTAGCACAGGGTTATGGCTACACCTTC. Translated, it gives CASSQVAQGYGYTF.